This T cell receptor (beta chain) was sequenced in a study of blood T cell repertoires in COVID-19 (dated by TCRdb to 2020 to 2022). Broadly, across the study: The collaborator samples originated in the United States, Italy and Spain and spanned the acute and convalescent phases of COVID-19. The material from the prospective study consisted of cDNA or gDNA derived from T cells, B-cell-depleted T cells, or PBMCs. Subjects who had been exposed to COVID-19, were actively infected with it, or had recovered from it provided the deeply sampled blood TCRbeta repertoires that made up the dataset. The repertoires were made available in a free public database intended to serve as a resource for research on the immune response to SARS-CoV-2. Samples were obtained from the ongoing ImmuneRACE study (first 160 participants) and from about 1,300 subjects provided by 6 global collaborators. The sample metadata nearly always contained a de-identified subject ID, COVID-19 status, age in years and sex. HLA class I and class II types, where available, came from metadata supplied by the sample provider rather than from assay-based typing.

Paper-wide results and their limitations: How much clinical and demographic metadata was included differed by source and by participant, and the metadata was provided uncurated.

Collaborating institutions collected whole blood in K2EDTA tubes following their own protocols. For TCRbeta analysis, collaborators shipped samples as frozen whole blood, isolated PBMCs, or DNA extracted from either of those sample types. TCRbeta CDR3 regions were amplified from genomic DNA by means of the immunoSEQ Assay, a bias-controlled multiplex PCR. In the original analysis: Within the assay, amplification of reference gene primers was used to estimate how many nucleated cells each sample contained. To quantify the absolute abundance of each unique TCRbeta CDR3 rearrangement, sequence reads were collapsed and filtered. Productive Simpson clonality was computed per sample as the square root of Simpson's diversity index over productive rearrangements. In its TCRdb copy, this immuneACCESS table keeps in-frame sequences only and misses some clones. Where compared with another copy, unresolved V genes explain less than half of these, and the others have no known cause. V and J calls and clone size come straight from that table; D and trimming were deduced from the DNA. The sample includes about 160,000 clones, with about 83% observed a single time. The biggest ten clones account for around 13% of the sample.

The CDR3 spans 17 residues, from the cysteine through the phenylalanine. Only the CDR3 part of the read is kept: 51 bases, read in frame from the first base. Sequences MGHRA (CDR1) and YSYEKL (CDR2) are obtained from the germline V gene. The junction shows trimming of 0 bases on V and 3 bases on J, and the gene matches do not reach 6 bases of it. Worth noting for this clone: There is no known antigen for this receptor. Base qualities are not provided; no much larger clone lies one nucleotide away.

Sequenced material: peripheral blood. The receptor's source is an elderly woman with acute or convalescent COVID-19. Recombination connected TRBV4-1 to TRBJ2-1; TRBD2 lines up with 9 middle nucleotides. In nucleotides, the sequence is TGCGCCAGCAGCCAAGAAGGTCGACTAGCGGTCTACAATGAGCAGTTCTTC. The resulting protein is CASSQEGRLAVYNEQFF.